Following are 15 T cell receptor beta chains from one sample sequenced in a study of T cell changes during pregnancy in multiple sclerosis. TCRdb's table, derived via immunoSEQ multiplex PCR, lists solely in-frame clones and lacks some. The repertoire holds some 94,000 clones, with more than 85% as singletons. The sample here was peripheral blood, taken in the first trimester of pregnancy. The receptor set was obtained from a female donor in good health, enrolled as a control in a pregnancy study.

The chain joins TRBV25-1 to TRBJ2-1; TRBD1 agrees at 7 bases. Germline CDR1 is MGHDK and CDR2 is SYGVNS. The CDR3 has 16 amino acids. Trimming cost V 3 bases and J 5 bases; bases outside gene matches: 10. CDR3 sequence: CASSDQIQGWDNEQFF. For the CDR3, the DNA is TGTGCCAGCAGTGACCAGATACAGGGGTGGGACAATGAGCAGTTCTTC. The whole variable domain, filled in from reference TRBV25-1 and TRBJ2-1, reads EADIYQTPRYLVIGTGKKITLECSQTMGHDKMYWYQQDPGMELHLIHYSYGVNSTEKGDLSSESTVSRIRTEHFPLTLESARPSHTSQYLCASSDQIQGWDNEQFFGPGTRLTVL.

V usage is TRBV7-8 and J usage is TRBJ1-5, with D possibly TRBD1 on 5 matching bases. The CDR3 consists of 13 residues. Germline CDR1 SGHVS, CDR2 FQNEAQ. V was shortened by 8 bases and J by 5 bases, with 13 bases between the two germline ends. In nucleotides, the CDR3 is TGTGCCAGCCGCCTAGGCAGGGATCAGCCCCAGCATTTT. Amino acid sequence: CASRLGRDQPQHF.

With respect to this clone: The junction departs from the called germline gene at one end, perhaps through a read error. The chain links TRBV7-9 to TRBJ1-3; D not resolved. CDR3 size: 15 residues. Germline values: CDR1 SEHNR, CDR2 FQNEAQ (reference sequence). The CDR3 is CASSLDLQRLTIYTF. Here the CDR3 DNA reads TGTGCCAGCAGCTTAGATCTCCAACGACTCACAATCTATACATTT.

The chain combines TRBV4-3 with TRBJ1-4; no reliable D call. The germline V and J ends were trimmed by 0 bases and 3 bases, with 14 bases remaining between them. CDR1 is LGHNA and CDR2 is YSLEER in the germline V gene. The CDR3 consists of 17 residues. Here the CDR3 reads CASSQDPRSSANEKLFF. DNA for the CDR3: TGCGCCAGCAGCCAAGATCCCCGCTCCTCGGCTAATGAAAAACTGTTTTTT.

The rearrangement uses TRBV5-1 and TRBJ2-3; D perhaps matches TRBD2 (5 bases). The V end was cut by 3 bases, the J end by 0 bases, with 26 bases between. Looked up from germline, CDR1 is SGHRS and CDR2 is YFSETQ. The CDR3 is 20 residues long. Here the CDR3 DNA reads TGCGCCAGCAGCTCACCTAAAACTCCGCGGACTCAGGTTAGCACAGATACGCAGTATTTT. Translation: CASSSPKTPRTQVSTDTQYF.

CDR3 region: CASSLGRGGTDTQYF. In DNA, the CDR3 is TGTGCCAGCAGCTTAGGTCGGGGAGGCACAGATACGCAGTATTTT. This chain joins TRBV7-6 and TRBJ2-3, with a tentative D call TRBD2 (5 bases). This CDR3 is built from 15 residues. V shed 1 base and J shed 1 base, with 9 bases lying between them. Germline V CDR1 and CDR2: SGHVS, FNYEAQ.

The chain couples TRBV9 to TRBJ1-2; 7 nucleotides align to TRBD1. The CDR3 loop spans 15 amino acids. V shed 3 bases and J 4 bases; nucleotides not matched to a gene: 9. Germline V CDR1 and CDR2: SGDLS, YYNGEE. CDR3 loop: CASSARQGPTYGYTF. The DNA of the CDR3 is TGTGCCAGCAGCGCGAGACAGGGTCCCACCTATGGCTACACCTTC.

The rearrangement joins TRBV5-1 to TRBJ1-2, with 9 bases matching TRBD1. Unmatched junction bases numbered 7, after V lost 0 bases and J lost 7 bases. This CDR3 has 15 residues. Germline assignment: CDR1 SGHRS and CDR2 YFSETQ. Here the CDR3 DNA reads TGCGCCAGCAGCTTGGATACCGGGACAGGGTCTGGCTACACCTTC. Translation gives CASSLDTGTGSGYTF.

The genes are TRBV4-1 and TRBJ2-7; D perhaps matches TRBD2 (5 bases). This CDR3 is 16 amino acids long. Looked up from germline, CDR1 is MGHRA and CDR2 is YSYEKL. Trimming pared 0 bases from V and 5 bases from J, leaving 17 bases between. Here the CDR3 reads CASSQEYRAGVHEQYF. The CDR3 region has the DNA TGCGCCAGCAGCCAAGAATATCGGGCGGGTGTCCACGAGCAGTACTTC.

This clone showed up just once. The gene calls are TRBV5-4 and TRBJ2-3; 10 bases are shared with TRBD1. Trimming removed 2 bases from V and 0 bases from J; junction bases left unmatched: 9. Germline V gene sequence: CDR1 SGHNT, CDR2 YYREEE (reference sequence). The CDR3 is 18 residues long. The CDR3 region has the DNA TGTGCCAGCAGCTTAGGGACAGGGGCTACCTCTAGCACAGATACGCAGTATTTT. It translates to CASSLGTGATSSTDTQYF.

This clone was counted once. DNA of the CDR3: TGCGCCAGCAGCTTTATGGCGGGGGTGGGCACAGATACGCAGTATTTT. Translation: CASSFMAGVGTDTQYF. The gene calls are TRBV5-1 and TRBJ2-3; 7 positions match TRBD2. The germline V gene encodes CDR1 SGHRS and CDR2 YFSETQ. V was clipped by 2 bases and J by 1 base; unmatched bases: 7. The CDR3 spans 16 residues.

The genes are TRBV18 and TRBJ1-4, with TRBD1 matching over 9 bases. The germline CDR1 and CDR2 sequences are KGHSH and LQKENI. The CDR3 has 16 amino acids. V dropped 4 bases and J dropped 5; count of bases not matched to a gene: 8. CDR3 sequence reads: CASSLNTGTGNEKLFF. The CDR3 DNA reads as TGTGCCAGCTCACTGAACACCGGGACAGGGAATGAAAAACTGTTTTTT.

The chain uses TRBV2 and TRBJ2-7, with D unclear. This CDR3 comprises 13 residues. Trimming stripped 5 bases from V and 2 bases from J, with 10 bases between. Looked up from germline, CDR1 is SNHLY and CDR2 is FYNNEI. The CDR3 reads CASSKEQTYEQYF. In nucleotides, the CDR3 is TGTGCCAGCAGTAAAGAACAGACCTACGAGCAGTACTTC.

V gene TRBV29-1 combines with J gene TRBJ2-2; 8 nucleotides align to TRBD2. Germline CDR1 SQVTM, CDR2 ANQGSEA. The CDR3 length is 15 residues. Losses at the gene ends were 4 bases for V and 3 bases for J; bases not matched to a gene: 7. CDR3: CSVARGAGDTGELFF. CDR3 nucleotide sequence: TGCAGCGTTGCGCGGGGGGCCGGGGACACCGGGGAGCTGTTTTTT.

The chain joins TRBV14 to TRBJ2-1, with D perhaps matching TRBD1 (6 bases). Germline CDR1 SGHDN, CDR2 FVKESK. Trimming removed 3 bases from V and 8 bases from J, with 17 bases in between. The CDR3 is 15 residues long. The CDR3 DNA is TGTGCCAGCAGCCAGTCTCAGGGGCGACGGGATGAGCAGTTCTTC. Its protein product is CASSQSQGRRDEQFF.